This T cell receptor beta chain originates from a study of shared clonotypes between healthy human individuals (TCRdb year 2020). About the investigation overall: The cohort included a few men and two women between 18 and 49 years of age. For each donor, three plates each were used for CD4 naive and CD4 memory, two plates were used for CD8 naive, and one plate was used for CD8 memory. To estimate repertoire size and how much clonotype sharing occurs between individuals, the study deeply sequenced the blood TCR repertoires of a handful of healthy adults. Different laboratories and diverse techniques were used to prepare libraries and sequence TCR repertoires, to increase sequencing depth and limit assay-specific biases. Between about 0.8 and 9.5 billion PBMCs per donor were obtained by leukapheresis. Paper-wide results and their limitations: Sampling was restricted to blood, and TCR repertoires in tissue are likely to differ from TCR repertoires in blood. The genetic and exposure-history diversity represented was limited by the small number of donors. Based on pairwise subsampling, the degree of clonotype sharing among donors was expected to be affected by sequencing depth. Higher generation probabilities were observed for clonotypes shared by all four sorted-subset donors than for non-shared clonotypes. Even with the large sequencing depth, rarefaction of the sorted-subset datasets indicated that sequencing was incomplete. Across four donors, 4.5% to 6.5% of naive CD4, roughly 3.5% of naive CD8, around 2.1% of memory CD4, and approximately 0.4% of memory CD8 clonotypes were shared. Larger estimated clonotype richness was generally found for naive subsets than for memory subsets.

For the CD8 naive samples, CD45RO-negative cells were positively selected for CCR7, yielding a CD45RA+CCR7+ population from which TemRA cells were excluded. The donors were healthy, HIV-negative adults with no recently reported acute infections or vaccinations. All donors were Caucasian adults living in Nashville, Tennessee, USA. Blood was obtained by leukapheresis, after which PBMCs were separated by Ficoll-Histopaque density gradient centrifugation and cryopreserved in liquid nitrogen vapor phase. Analytical flow cytometry was used to check the purity and quantity of each magnetically sorted T cell population. Genomic DNA was isolated from each sorted fraction and quantified by UV absorbance on a Nanodrop 2000c. Using the deep immunoSEQ assay, TCR CDR3 regions were amplified from genomic DNA by multiplex PCR. Extracted genomic DNA from each cell subset was spread evenly across all wells of several immunoSEQ 96-well plates, with each plate serving as a replicate. Each replicate PCR for sorted subsets received 200 ng genomic DNA, equal to about 30,000 T cell genomes. The purified libraries were quantified using a Qubit 3.0 fluorometer, sized with a Bioanalyzer 2100, and then quantified again using the KAPA Library Quantification kit. A separate single-read 150-cycle Illumina NextSeq 550 flow cell was used to sequence each immunoSEQ 96-well plate. The authors processed their data as follows. Because the immunoSEQ output held only junctional sequences and lacked quality scores, the filtering could not match the filtering applied to full-length reads. Sequences were annotated with PyIR, a Python wrapper for IgBLAST v1.9, using IMGT germline references to assign V/J genes and CDR3. Any read was removed if the V/J assignment was weak (E-value above 1e-6), the CDR3 was missing, or the read contained stop codons, out-of-frame junctions, or ambiguous translated residues. V3J clonotypes were defined as sequences sharing an identical inferred V gene, J gene, and CDR3 amino acid sequence. Percentage overlap between repertoires was calculated by dividing the number of shared unique clonotypes by the size of the smaller repertoire. Richness of each repertoire was evaluated using RTK rarefaction, the Chao1 estimator, and Recon v2.1 estimates of unobserved clonotypes. OLGA was used to compute generation probabilities for all TCRbeta clonotypes that the gDNA method yielded from four donors. TCRdb carries this immuneACCESS record with in-frame sequences only. Its versions omit some clonotypes, under half of them owing to an unresolved V gene in the studies checked, with the rest unexplained. That table gives V, J and clone size, and the DNA gave D and trimming. In this sample the table shows around 560,000 clones, approximately 95% of which occur a single time. The ten largest make up about 0.11% of the sample.

In regard to this clone: Its antigen is not yet known. Per-base qualities were not stored, and no clone one base away is much larger.

There are 14 amino acids in the CDR3, from cysteine to phenylalanine inclusive. The retained sequence is limited to the CDR3, 42 bases, with the frame set at the first base. For CDR1 and CDR2, the germline V gene (reference sequence) lists LNHDA and SQIVND. The chain is made from TRBV19 and TRBJ2-1; TRBD2 agrees with 11 junctional bases. The receptor was isolated from a woman aged 25-40 years in good health. Source material: naive CD8+ T cells sorted from blood. Taken with the paper, the label for cell subset or site translates to: CD45RA+CCR7+. The CDR3 reads CATNRLAGYNEQFF. The DNA sequence is given as TGTGCGACCAACCGACTAGCGGGGTACAATGAGCAGTTCTTC.